This TCR beta chain appears in the sequencing data of a study of OX40 agonist ivuxolimab in advanced cancers. Study information: The study treated patients with ivuxolimab, an agonistic anti-OX40 (CD134) antibody. Patient treatment consisted of intravenous ivuxolimab administration every 2 weeks at 0.01 to 10 mg/kg. Eligibility rules accepted prior anti-PD-1, anti-PD-L1 or anti-CTLA-4 therapy, and 30% to 40% had some. Study results and limitations: Antigen specificity was not determined for the expanded peripheral T cells.

Comment on this clone: The antigen remains undetermined.

Germline-derived CDR1 and CDR2 are KGHSH and LQKENI. The V end was cut by 2 bases, the J end by 1 base, with 4 bases between. The CDR3 extends over 13 amino acids. Profiling relied on immunoSEQ multiplex PCR, and the TCRdb table lists in-frame clones only, not all of them. The sample holds 90,000 to 100,000 clones, roughly nine tenths seen once. This rearrangement joins TRBV18 to TRBJ2-3, with D hard to call. This specimen consisted of CD4+ or CD8+ T cells sorted from blood, obtained in a trial of the OX40 agonist ivuxolimab. This clonotype was sampled from an adult with an advanced solid tumor such as melanoma, head and neck, liver or kidney cancer. DNA of the CDR3: TGTGCCAGCTCACCAGAGGGCACAGATACGCAGTATTTT. Translated, it gives CASSPEGTDTQYF.